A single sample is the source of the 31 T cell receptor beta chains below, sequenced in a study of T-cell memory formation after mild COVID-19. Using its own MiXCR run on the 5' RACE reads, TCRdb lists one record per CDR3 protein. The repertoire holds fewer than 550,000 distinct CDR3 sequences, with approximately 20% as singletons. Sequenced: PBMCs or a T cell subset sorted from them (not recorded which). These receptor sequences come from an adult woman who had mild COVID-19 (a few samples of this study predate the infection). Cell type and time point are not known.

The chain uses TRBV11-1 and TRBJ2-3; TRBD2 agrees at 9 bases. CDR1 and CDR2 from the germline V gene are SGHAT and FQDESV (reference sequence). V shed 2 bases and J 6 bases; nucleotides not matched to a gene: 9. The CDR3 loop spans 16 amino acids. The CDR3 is CASSLKGLAPLDTQYF. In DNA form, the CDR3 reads TGTGCCAGCAGCTTAAAGGGACTAGCTCCTTTGGATACGCAGTATTTT.

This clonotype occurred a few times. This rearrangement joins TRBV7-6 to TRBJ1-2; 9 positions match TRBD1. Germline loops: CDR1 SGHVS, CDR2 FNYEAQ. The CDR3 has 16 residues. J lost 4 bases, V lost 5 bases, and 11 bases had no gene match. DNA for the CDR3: TGTGCCAGCAGCCAAAAACAGGGGGCCTACTCCTATGGCTACACCTTC. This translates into CASSQKQGAYSYGYTF.

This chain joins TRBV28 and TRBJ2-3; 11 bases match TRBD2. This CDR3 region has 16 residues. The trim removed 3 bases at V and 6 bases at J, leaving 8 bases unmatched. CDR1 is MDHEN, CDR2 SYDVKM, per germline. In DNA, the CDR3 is TGTGCCAGCAGTTTCGTAGCGGGAGGGCCTGTCGATACGCAGTATTTT. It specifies CASSFVAGGPVDTQYF.

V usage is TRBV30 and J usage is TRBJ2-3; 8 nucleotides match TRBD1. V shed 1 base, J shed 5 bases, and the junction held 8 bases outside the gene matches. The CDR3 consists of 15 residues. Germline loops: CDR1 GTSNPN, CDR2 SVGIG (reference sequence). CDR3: CAWSGIQGAVDTQYF. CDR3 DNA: TGTGCCTGGAGTGGGATTCAGGGGGCGGTAGATACGCAGTATTTT.

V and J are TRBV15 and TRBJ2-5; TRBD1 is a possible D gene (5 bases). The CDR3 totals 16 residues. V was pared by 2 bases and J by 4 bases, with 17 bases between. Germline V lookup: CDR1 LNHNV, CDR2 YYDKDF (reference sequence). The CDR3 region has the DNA TGTGCCACCAGCAGATCTAGACAGCCCATGGGAGAGACCCAGTACTTC. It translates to CATSRSRQPMGETQYF.

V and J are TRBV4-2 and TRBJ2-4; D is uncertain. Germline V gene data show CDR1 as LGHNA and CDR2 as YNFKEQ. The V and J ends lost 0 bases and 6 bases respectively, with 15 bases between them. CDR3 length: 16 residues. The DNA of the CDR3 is TGTGCCAGCAGCCAAGATGGCTTTTTTACCGTAAACATTCAGTACTTC. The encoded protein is CASSQDGFFTVNIQYF.

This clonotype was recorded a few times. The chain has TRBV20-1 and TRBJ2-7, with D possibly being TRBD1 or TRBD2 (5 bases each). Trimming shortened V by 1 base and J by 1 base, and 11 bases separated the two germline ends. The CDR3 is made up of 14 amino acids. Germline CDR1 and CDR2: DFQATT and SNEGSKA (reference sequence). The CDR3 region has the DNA TGCAGTGCTAGAGTTGGGACGGCTTCCTACGAGCAGTACTTC. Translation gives CSARVGTASYEQYF.

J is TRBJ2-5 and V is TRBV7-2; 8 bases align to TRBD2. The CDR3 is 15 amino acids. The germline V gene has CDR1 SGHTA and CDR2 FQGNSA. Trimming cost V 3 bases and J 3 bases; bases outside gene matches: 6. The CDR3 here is CASSLQLAEEETQYF. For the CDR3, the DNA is TGTGCCAGCAGCTTGCAACTAGCGGAAGAAGAGACCCAGTACTTC. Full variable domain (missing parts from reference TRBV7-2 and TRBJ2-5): GAGVSQSPSNKVTEKGKDVELRCDPISGHTALYWYRQSLGQGLEFLIYFQGNSAPDKSGLPSDRFSAERTGGSVSTLTIQRTQQEDSAVYLCASSLQLAEEETQYFGPGTRLLVL.

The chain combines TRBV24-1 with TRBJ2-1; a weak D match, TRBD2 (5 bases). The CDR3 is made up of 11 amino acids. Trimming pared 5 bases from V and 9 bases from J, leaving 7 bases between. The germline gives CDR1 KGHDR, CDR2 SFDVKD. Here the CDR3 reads CATSAGSEQFF. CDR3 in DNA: TGTGCCACCAGTGCGGGGAGTGAGCAGTTCTTC.

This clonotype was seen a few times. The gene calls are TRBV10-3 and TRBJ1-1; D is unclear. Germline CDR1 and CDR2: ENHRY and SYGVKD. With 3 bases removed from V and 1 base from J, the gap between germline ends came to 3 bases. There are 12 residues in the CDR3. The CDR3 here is CAISDRNTEAFF. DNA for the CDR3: TGTGCCATCAGTGACAGGAACACTGAAGCTTTCTTT.

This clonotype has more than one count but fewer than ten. CDR3 coding DNA: TGTGCCAGCAGTTTGCCGGGGAGAGGGTATGGCTACACCTTC. As protein: CASSLPGRGYGYTF. The chain joins TRBV12-3 or TRBV12-4 to TRBJ1-2; D not resolved. The CDR3 totals 14 residues. The V end was cut by 3 bases, the J end by 5 bases, with 13 bases between.

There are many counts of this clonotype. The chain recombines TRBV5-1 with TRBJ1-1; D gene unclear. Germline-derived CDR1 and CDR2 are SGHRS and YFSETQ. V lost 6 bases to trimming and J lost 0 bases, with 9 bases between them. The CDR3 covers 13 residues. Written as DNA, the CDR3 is TGCGCCAGCAAAACGGGAGTGAACACTGAAGCTTTCTTT. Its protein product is CASKTGVNTEAFF.

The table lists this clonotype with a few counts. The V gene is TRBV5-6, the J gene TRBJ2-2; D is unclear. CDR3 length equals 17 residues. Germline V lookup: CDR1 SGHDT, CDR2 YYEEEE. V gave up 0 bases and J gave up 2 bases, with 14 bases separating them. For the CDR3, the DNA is TGTGCCAGCAGCTTGGATCACGGAGCTATTAACACCGGGGAGCTGTTTTTT. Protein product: CASSLDHGAINTGELFF. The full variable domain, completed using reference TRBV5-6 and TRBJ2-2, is DAGVTQSPTHLIKTRGQQVTLRCSPKSGHDTVSWYQQALGQGPQFIFQYYEEEERQRGNFPDRFSGHQFPNYSSELNVNALLLGDSALYLCASSLDHGAINTGELFFGEGSRLTVL.

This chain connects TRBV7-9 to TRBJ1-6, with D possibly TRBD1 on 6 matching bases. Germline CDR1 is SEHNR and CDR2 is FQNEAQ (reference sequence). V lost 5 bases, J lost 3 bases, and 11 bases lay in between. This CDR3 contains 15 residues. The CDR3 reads CASSLDRSYNSPLHF. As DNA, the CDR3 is TGTGCCAGCAGCCTCGACAGGAGCTATAATTCACCCCTCCACTTT.

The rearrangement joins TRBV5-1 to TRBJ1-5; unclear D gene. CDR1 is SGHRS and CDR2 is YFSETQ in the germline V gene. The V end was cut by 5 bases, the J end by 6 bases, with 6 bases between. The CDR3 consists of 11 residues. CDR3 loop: CASRRTQPQHF. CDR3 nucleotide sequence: TGCGCCAGCAGACGTACTCAGCCCCAGCATTTT.

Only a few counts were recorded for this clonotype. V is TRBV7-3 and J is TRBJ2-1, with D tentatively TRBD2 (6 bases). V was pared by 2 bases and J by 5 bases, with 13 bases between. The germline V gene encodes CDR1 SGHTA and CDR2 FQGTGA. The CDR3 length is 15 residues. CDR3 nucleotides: TGTGCCAGCAGCTTAGATCATAGCGGACACAATGAGCAGTTCTTC. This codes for CASSLDHSGHNEQFF.

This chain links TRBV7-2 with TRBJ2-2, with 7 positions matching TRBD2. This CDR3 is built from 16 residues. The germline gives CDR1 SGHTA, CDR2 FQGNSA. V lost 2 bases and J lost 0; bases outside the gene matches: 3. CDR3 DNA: TGTGCCAGCAGCTTATCCGGGACTACGAACACCGGGGAGCTGTTTTTT. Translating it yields CASSLSGTTNTGELFF.

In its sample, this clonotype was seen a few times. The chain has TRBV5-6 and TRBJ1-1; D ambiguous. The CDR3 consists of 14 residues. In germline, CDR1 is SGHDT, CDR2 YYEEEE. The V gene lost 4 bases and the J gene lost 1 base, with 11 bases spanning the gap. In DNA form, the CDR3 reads TGTGCCAGCAGCAAGGGTAAAGGGAACACTGAAGCTTTCTTT. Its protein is CASSKGKGNTEAFF.

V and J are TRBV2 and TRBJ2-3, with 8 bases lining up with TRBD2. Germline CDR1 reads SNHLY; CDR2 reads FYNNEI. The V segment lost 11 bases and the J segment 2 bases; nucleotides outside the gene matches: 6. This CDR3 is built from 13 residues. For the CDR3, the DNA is TGTGCCGGTAGCGGGGCCTCCACAGATACGCAGTATTTT. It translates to CAGSGASTDTQYF.

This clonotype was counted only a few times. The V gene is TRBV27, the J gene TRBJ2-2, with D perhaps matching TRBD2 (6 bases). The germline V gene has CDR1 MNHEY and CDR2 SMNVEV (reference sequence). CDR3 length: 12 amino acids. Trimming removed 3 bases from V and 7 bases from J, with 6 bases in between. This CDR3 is CASSFGGGELFF. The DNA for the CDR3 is TGTGCCAGCAGTTTCGGGGGCGGGGAGCTGTTTTTT.

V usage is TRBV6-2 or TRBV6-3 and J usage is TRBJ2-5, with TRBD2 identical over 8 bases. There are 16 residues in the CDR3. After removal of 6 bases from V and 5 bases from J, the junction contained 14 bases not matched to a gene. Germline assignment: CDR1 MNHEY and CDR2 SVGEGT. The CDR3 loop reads CASSPGLAKIRETQYF. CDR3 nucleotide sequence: TGTGCCAGCAGCCCCGGACTAGCTAAAATCCGTGAGACCCAGTACTTC.

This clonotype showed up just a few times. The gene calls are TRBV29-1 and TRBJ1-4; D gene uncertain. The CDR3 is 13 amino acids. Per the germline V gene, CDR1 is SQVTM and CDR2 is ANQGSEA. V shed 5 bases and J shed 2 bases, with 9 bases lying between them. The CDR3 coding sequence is TGCAGCGTTCTCGCTCGGACTAATGAAAAACTGTTTTTT. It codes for CSVLARTNEKLFF.

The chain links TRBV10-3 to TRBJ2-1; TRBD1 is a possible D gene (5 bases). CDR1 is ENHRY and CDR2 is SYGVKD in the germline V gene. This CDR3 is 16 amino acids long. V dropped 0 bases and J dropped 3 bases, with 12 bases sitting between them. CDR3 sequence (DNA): TGTGCCATCAGTGAGTCTCAGGACACCTACTACAATGAGCAGTTCTTC. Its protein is CAISESQDTYYNEQFF.

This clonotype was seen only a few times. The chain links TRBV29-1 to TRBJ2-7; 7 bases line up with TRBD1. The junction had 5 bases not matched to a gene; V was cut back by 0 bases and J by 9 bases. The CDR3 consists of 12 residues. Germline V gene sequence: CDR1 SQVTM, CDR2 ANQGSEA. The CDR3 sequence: CSVEDPPGGQYF. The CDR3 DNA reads TGCAGCGTTGAAGACCCCCCAGGGGGGCAGTACTTC.

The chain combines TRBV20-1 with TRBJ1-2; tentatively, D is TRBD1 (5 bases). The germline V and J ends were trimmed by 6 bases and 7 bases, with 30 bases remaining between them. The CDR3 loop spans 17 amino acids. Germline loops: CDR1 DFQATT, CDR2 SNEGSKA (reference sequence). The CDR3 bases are TGCAGTGCCAAAGCCCCACCTCTCAGGACTATGGGGGGTGGCTACACCTTC. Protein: CSAKAPPLRTMGGGYTF.

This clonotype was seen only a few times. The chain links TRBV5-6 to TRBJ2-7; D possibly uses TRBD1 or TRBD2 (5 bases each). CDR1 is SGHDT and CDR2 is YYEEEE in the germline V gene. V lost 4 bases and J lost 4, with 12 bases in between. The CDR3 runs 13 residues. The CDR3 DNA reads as TGTGCCAGCAGCCCCGTCGAGGGGTACGAGCAGTACTTC. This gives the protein CASSPVEGYEQYF.

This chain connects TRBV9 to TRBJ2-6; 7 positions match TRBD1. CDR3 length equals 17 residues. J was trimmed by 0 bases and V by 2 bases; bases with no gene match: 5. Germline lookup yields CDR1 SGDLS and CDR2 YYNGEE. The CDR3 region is CASSVRDRYSGANVLTF. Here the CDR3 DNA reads TGTGCCAGCAGCGTTCGGGACAGATACTCTGGGGCCAACGTCCTGACTTTC.

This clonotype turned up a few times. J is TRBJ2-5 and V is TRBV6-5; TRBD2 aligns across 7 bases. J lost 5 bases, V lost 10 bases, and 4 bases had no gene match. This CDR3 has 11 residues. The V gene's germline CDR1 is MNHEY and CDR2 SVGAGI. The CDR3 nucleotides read TGTGCCACTTGGGAGGGGGAGACCCAGTACTTC. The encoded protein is CATWEGETQYF.

The CDR3 protein is CATSRSALGAEQYF. In DNA form, the CDR3 reads TGTGCCACCAGCAGGTCCGCTTTGGGGGCCGAGCAGTACTTC. The chain employs TRBV15 and TRBJ2-7; D possibly corresponds to TRBD1 (6 bases). The CDR3 length is 14 residues. V lost 3 bases, J lost 6 bases, and 15 bases lay in between. Germline V gene sequence: CDR1 LNHNV, CDR2 YYDKDF (reference sequence).

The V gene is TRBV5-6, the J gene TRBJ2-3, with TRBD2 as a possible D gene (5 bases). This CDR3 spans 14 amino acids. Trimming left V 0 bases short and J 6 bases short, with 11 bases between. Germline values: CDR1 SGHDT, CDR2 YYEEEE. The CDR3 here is CASSLVNSDDTQYF. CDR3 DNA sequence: TGTGCCAGCAGCTTGGTCAATAGCGACGATACGCAGTATTTT.

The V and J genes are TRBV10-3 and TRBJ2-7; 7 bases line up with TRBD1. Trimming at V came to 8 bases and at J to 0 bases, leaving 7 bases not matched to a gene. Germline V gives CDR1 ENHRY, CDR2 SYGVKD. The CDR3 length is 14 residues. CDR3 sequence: CAIRSDRDSYEQYF. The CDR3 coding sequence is TGTGCCATCCGGTCCGACAGGGACTCCTACGAGCAGTACTTC.